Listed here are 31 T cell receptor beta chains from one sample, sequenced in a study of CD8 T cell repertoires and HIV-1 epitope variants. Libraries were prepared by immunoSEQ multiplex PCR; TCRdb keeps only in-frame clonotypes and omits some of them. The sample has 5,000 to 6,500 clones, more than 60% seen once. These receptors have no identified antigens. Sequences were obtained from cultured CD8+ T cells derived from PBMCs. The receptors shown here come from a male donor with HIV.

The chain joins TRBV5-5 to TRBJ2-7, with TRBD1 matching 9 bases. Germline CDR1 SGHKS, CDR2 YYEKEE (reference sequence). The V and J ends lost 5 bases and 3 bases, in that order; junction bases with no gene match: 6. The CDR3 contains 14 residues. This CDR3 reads CASSWDRVNYEQYF. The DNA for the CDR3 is TGTGCCAGCAGTTGGGACAGGGTGAACTACGAGCAGTACTTC. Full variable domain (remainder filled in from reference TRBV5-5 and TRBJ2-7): DAGVTQSPTHLIKTRGQQVTLRCSPISGHKSVSWYQQVLGQGPQFIFQYYEKEERGRGNFPDRFSARQFPNYSSELNVNALLLGDSALYLCASSWDRVNYEQYFGPGTRLTVT.

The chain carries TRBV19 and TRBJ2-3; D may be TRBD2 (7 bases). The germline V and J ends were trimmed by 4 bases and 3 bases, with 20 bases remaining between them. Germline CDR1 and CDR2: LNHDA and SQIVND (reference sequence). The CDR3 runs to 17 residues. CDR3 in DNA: TGTGCCAGTAGTACCTACCCGGGGGGCGCGGCGACAGATACGCAGTATTTT. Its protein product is CASSTYPGGAATDTQYF.

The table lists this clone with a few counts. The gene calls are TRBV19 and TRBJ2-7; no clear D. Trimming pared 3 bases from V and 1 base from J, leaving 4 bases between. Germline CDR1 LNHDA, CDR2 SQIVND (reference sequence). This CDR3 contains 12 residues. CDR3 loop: CASSMTSYEQYF. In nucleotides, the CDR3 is TGTGCCAGTAGTATGACATCCTACGAGCAGTACTTC.

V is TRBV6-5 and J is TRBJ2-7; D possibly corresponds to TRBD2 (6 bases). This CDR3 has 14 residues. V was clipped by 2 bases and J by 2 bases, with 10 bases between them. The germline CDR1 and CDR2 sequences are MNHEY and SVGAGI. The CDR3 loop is CASSYDRRAYEQYF. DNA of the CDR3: TGTGCCAGCAGTTACGATCGGAGGGCCTACGAGCAGTACTTC.

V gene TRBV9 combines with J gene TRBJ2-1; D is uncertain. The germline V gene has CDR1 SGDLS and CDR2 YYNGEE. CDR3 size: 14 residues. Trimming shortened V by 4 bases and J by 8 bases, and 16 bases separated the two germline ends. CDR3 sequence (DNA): TGTGCCAGCAGCCCCGAAAGTAGGCACCATGAGCAGTTCTTC. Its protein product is CASSPESRHHEQFF. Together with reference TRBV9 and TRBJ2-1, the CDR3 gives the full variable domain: DSGVTQTPKHLITATGQRVTLRCSPRSGDLSVYWYQQSLDQGLQFLIQYYNGEERAKGNILERFSAQQFPDLHSELNLSSLELGDSALYFCASSPESRHHEQFFGPGTRLTVL.

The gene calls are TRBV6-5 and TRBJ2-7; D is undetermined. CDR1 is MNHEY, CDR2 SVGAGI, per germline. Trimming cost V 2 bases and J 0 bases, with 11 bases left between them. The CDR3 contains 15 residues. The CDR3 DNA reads TGTGCCAGCAGTTACCGACCCCTGGGCTCCTACGAGCAGTACTTC. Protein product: CASSYRPLGSYEQYF.

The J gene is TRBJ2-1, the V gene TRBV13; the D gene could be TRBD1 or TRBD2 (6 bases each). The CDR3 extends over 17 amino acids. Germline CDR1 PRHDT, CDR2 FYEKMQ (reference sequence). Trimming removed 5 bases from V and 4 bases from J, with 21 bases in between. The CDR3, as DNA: TGTGCCAGCAGCCTCGGAAGGGGGGCCCCGATGTACAATGAGCAGTTCTTC. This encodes CASSLGRGAPMYNEQFF. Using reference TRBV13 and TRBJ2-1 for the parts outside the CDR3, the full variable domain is AAGVIQSPRHLIKEKRETATLKCYPIPRHDTVYWYQQGPGQDPQFLISFYEKMQSDKGSIPDRFSAQQFSDYHSELNMSSLELGDSALYFCASSLGRGAPMYNEQFFGPGTRLTVL.

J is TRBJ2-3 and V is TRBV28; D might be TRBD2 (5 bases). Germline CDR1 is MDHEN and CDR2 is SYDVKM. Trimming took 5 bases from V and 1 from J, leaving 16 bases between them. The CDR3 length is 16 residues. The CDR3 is CASSHPATLGTDTQYF. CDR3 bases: TGTGCCAGCAGTCACCCGGCCACACTAGGCACAGATACGCAGTATTTT.

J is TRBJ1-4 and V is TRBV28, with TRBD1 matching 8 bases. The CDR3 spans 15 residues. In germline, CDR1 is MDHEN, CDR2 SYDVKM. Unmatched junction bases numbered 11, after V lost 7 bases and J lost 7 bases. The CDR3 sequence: CASKPVDRGIEKLFF. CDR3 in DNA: TGTGCCAGCAAGCCCGTTGACAGGGGCATTGAAAAACTGTTTTTT. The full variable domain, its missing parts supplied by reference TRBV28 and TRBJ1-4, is DVKVTQSSRYLVKRTGEKVFLECVQDMDHENMFWYRQDPGLGLRLIYFSYDVKMKEKGDIPEGYSVSREKKERFSLILESASTNQTSMYLCASKPVDRGIEKLFFGSGTQLSVL.

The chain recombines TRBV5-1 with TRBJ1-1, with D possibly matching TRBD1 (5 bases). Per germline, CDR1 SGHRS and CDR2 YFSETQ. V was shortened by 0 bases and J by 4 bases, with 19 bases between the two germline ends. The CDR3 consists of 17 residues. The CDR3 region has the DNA TGCGCCAGCAGCTTGGACAATTTCCGGAGGGGTGGCACTGAAGCTTTCTTT. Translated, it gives CASSLDNFRRGGTEAFF.

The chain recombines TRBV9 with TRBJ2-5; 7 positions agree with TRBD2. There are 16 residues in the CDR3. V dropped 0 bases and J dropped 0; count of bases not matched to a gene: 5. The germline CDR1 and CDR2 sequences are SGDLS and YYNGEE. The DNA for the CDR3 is TGTGCCAGCAGCGTAGCTGAGCGGGGCTACCAAGAGACCCAGTACTTC. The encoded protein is CASSVAERGYQETQYF.

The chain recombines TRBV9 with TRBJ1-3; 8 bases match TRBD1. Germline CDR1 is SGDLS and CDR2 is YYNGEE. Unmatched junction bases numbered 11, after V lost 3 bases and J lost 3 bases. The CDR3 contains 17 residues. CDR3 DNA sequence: TGTGCCAGCAGCGGACGAAGGACAGGGCTGAGTGGAAACACCATATATTTT. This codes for CASSGRRTGLSGNTIYF.

In DNA form, the CDR3 reads TGTGCCAGCAGTTCCCAGGGTGTATATGGCTACACCTTC. This translates into CASSSQGVYGYTF. The chain combines TRBV7-6 with TRBJ1-2, with a weak D call TRBD1 (5 bases). CDR1 and CDR2 from the germline V gene are SGHVS and FNYEAQ. The CDR3 totals 13 residues. V shed 6 bases and J shed 5 bases, with 13 bases lying between them.

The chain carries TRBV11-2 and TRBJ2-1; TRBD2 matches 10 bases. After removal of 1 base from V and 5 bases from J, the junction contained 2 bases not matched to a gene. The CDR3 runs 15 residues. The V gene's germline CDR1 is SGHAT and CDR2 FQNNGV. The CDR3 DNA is TGTGCCAGCAGCTTAGTTAGCGGGGGGCACAATGAGCAGTTCTTC. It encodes CASSLVSGGHNEQFF.

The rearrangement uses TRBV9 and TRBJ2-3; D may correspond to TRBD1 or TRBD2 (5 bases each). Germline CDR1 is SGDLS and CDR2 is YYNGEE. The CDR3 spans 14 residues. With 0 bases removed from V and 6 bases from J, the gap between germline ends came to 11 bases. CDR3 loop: CASSVGGSGDTQYF. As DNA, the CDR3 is TGTGCCAGCAGCGTAGGGGGGTCCGGGGATACGCAGTATTTT. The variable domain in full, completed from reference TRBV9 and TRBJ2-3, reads DSGVTQTPKHLITATGQRVTLRCSPRSGDLSVYWYQQSLDQGLQFLIQYYNGEERAKGNILERFSAQQFPDLHSELNLSSLELGDSALYFCASSVGGSGDTQYFGPGTRLTVL.

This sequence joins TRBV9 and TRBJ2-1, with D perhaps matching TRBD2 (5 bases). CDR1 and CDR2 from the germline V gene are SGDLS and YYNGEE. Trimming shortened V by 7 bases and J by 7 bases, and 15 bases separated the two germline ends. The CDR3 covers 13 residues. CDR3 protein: CASSGLRRNEQFF. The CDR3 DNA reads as TGTGCCAGCTCAGGTCTGAGGAGGAATGAGCAGTTCTTC.

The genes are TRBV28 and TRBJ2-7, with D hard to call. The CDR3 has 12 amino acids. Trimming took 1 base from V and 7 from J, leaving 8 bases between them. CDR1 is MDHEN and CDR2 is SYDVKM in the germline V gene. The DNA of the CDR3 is TGTGCCAGCAGTTTATTTATCGCGGAGCAGTACTTC. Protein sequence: CASSLFIAEQYF. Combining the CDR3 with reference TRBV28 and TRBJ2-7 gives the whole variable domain DVKVTQSSRYLVKRTGEKVFLECVQDMDHENMFWYRQDPGLGLRLIYFSYDVKMKEKGDIPEGYSVSREKKERFSLILESASTNQTSMYLCASSLFIAEQYFGPGTRLTVT.

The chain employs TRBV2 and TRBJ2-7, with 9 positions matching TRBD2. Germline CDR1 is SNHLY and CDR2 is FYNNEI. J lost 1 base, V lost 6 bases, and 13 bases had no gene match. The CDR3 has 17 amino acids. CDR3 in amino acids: CASSPLETSGFSYEQYF. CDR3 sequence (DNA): TGTGCCAGCAGCCCCCTAGAGACTAGCGGATTTTCCTACGAGCAGTACTTC.

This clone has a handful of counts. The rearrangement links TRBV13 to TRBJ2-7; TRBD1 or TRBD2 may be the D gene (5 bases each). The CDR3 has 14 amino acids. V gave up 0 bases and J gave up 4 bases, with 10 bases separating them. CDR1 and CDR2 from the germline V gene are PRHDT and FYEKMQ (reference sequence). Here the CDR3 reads CASSLGGDTYEQYF. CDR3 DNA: TGTGCCAGCAGCTTAGGGGGGGATACTTACGAGCAGTACTTC. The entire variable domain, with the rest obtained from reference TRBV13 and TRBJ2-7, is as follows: AAGVIQSPRHLIKEKRETATLKCYPIPRHDTVYWYQQGPGQDPQFLISFYEKMQSDKGSIPDRFSAQQFSDYHSELNMSSLELGDSALYFCASSLGGDTYEQYFGPGTRLTVT.

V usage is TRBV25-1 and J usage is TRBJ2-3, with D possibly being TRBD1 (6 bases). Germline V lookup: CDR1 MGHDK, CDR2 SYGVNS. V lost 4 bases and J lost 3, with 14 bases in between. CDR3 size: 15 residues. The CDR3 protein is CASSGPQGLTDTQYF. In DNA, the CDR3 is TGTGCCAGCAGTGGGCCACAGGGTCTAACAGATACGCAGTATTTT.

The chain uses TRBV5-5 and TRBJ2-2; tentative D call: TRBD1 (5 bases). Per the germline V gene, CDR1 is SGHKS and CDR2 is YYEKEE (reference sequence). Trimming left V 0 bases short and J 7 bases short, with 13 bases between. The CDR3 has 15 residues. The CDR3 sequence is CASSLAGAWSGELFF. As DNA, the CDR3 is TGTGCCAGCAGCTTGGCTGGGGCTTGGAGCGGGGAGCTGTTTTTT.

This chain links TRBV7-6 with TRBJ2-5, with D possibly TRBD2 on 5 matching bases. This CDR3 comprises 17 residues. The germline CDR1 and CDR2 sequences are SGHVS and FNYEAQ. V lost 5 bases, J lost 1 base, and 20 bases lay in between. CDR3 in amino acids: CASSLEWESTIQETQYF. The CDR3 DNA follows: TGTGCCAGCAGCCTAGAGTGGGAGAGTACGATCCAAGAGACCCAGTACTTC.

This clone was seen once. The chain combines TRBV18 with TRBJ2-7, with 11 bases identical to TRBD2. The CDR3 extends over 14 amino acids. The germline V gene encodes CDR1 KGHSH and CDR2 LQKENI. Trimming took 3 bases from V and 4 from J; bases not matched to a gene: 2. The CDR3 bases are TGTGCCAGCTCACCCGGGACTAGCGGTTACGAGCAGTACTTC. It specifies CASSPGTSGYEQYF.

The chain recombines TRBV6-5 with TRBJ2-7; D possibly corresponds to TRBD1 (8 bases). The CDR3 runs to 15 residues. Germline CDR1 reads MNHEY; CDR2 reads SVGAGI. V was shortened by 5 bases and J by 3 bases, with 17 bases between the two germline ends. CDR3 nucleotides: TGTGCCAGCAGTCCTAGGACAGGGAGGGACTACGAGCAGTACTTC. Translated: CASSPRTGRDYEQYF.

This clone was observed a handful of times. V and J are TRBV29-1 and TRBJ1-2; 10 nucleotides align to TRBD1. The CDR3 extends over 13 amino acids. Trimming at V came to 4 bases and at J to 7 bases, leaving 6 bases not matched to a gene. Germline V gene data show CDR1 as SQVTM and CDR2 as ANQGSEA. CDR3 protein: CSVGQGAFGGYTF. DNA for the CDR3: TGCAGCGTTGGACAGGGGGCATTCGGTGGCTACACCTTC.

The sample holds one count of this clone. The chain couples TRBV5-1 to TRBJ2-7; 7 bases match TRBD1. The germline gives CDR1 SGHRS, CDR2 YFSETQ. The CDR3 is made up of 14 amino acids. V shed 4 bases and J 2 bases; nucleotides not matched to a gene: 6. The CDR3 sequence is CASSPQGQAYEQYF. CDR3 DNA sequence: TGCGCCAGCAGCCCACAGGGGCAAGCCTACGAGCAGTACTTC.

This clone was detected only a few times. The CDR3 is CASSLGGAKLFF. For the CDR3, the DNA is TGTGCCAGCAGCTTGGGAGGGGCAAAACTGTTTTTT. The chain uses TRBV5-6 and TRBJ1-4; D is possibly TRBD1 (5 bases). V was cut by 0 bases and J by 10 bases, with 7 bases left in between. Germline loops: CDR1 SGHDT, CDR2 YYEEEE. The CDR3 loop spans 12 amino acids.

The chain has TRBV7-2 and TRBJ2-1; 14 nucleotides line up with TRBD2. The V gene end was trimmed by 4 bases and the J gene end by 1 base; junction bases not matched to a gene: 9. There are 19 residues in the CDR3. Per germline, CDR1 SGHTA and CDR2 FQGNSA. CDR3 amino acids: CASSSRLAGGPESYNEQFF. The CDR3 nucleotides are TGTGCCAGCAGCTCCAGACTAGCGGGAGGGCCGGAGTCCTACAATGAGCAGTTCTTC. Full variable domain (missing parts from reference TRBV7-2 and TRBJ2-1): GAGVSQSPSNKVTEKGKDVELRCDPISGHTALYWYRQSLGQGLEFLIYFQGNSAPDKSGLPSDRFSAERTGGSVSTLTIQRTQQEDSAVYLCASSSRLAGGPESYNEQFFGPGTRLTVL.

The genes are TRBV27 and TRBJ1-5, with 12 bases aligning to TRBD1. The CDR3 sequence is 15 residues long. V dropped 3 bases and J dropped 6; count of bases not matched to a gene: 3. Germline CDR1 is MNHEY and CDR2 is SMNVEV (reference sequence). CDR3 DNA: TGTGCCAGCAGTTTCGGGACAGGGGGCACTCAGCCCCAGCATTTT. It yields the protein CASSFGTGGTQPQHF.

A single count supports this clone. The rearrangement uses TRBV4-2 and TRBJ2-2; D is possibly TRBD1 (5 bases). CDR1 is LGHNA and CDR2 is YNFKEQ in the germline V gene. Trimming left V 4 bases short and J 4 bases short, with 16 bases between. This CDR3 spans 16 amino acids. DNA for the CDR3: TGTGCCAGCAGCCCGGACACACGCCAAAGCACCGGGGAGCTGTTTTTT. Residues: CASSPDTRQSTGELFF.

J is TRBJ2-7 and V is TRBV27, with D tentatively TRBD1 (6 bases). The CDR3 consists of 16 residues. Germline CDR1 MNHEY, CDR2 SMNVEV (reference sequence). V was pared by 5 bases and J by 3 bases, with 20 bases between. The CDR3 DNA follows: TGTGCCAGCAGTCCCCTGGAGTGGGGGCAAAACTACGAGCAGTACTTC. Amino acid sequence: CASSPLEWGQNYEQYF.